The 29 T cell receptor beta chains below were found in one sample sequenced in a study of T cells after yellow fever vaccination. A single record per CDR3 protein comes from TCRdb applying MiXCR to the 5' RACE reads. The sample carries hundreds of thousands of distinct CDR3 sequences, approximately 13% recorded once. The material sequenced was CD4+ T cells sorted from PBMCs, taken 15 days after the yellow fever booster vaccination. Receptors originate from a young man who received the YFV17D yellow fever vaccine.

This clonotype was recorded a few times. The chain couples TRBV16 to TRBJ1-1; weak D call: TRBD1 (6 bases). The CDR3 consists of 12 residues. Germline V CDR1 and CDR2: KGHSY, FQNENV. Deletions cut 4 bases from V and 12 bases from J, with 15 bases between. The CDR3 spells CASSRIQGETFF. As DNA, the CDR3 is TGTGCCAGCAGCCGAATACAGGGAGAAACTTTCTTT.

The rearrangement links TRBV6-5 to TRBJ1-2; 8 bases are a match to TRBD1. After removal of 0 bases from V and 6 bases from J, the junction contained 0 bases not matched to a gene. The germline V gene encodes CDR1 MNHEY and CDR2 SVGAGI. The CDR3 has 13 residues. The CDR3 is CASSYSQGDGYTF. CDR3 DNA sequence: TGTGCCAGCAGTTACTCACAGGGGGATGGCTACACCTTC.

In this sample, this clonotype turned up a few times. V and J are TRBV30 and TRBJ2-4; D might be TRBD1 or TRBD2, each matching 5 bases. The V end was cut by 0 bases, the J end by 0 bases, with 9 bases between. The length of the CDR3 is 15 residues. The germline CDR1 and CDR2 sequences are GTSNPN and SVGIG (reference sequence). The CDR3 DNA sequence: TGTGCCTGGAGTGTACCGGGGCTAGCCAAAAACATTCAGTACTTC. It specifies CAWSVPGLAKNIQYF.

The J gene is TRBJ1-6, the V gene TRBV20-1; possible D gene TRBD1, 5 bases. Deletions cut 4 bases from V and 8 bases from J, with 18 bases between. Germline-derived CDR1 and CDR2 are DFQATT and SNEGSKA (reference sequence). This CDR3 has 15 residues. CDR3: CSAIAATRGDSPLHF. The CDR3 DNA reads as TGCAGTGCTATTGCCGCCACTCGGGGGGATTCACCCCTCCACTTT.

The rearrangement joins TRBV29-1 to TRBJ1-6; TRBD1 might be the D (5 bases). Per germline, CDR1 SQVTM and CDR2 ANQGSEA. The CDR3 contains 13 residues. V gave up 5 bases and J gave up 8 bases, with 13 bases separating them. The CDR3 DNA reads TGCAGCGTTCGACAGAATGCCGATTCACCCCTCCACTTT. Its protein is CSVRQNADSPLHF.

The CDR3 region is CASSEHREATDTQYF. The DNA of the CDR3 is TGTGCCAGCAGTGAACACAGGGAGGCCACAGATACGCAGTATTTT. This sequence joins TRBV25-1 and TRBJ2-3; perhaps D is TRBD1 or TRBD2 (6 bases each). Germline-derived CDR1 and CDR2 are MGHDK and SYGVNS. The V end was cut by 2 bases, the J end by 2 bases, with 11 bases between. This CDR3 has 15 amino acids.

The chain recombines TRBV4-2 with TRBJ2-5; TRBD2 aligns across 8 bases. Unmatched junction bases numbered 6, after V lost 6 bases and J lost 3 bases. Germline V lookup: CDR1 LGHNA, CDR2 YNFKEQ. The CDR3 sequence is 14 residues long. The CDR3 DNA follows: TGTGCCAGCAGAAAGGGACTAGAAGAAGAGACCCAGTACTTC. Its translation: CASRKGLEEETQYF.

This chain joins TRBV6-1 and TRBJ1-5; D not certain. Germline CDR1 reads MNHNS; CDR2 reads SASEGT. V gave up 5 bases and J gave up 6 bases, with 14 bases separating them. CDR3 length equals 14 residues. For the CDR3, the DNA is TGTGCCAGCAGTTTCGAAGGTACGAGTCAGCCCCAGCATTTT. Residues: CASSFEGTSQPQHF.

This clonotype was detected only a few times. This chain uses TRBV5-5 with TRBJ2-5; perhaps TRBD2 as D (5 bases). The germline V and J ends were trimmed by 6 bases and 0 bases, with 9 bases remaining between them. This CDR3 is 13 amino acids long. Germline V gene lookup returns CDR1 SGHKS and CDR2 YYEKEE (reference sequence). In nucleotides, the CDR3 is TGTGCCAGCACTAGCAGCTACCAAGAGACCCAGTACTTC. This encodes CASTSSYQETQYF.

The J gene is TRBJ2-3, the V gene TRBV12-3 or TRBV12-4; D remains unclear. Trimming took off 6 bases at V and 2 bases at J, with 15 bases between the two ends. CDR3 length equals 15 residues. The CDR3 sequence is CASSRQDPSTDTQYF. CDR3 nucleotide sequence: TGTGCCAGCAGCCGCCAGGACCCTTCCACAGATACGCAGTATTTT.

J is TRBJ2-1 and V is TRBV7-9, with a weak D call TRBD2 (5 bases). Germline-derived CDR1 and CDR2 are SEHNR and FQNEAQ (reference sequence). V shed 6 bases and J shed 0 bases, with 9 bases lying between them. The CDR3 is made up of 14 amino acids. In DNA, the CDR3 is TGTGCCAGCAGGGAGGCCAGCTCCTACAATGAGCAGTTCTTC. Its protein product is CASREASSYNEQFF.

The sample holds many counts of this clonotype. The chain couples TRBV2 to TRBJ2-7; no clear D gene. Germline CDR1 is SNHLY and CDR2 is FYNNEI. The CDR3 extends over 14 amino acids. V shed 2 bases and J shed 3 bases, with 11 bases lying between them. The CDR3 reads CASSETRQIYEQYV. The CDR3 DNA follows: TGTGCCAGCAGTGAAACGCGGCAGATCTACGAGCAGTACGTC.

This rearrangement joins TRBV20-1 to TRBJ1-4, with TRBD1 matching 7 bases. There are 15 residues in the CDR3. V was pared by 0 bases and J by 8 bases, with 9 bases of the junction left unmatched. Germline values: CDR1 DFQATT, CDR2 SNEGSKA (reference sequence). The CDR3, as DNA: TGCAGTGCTAGAGATCTCGACAGGGAGGACGAAAAACTGTTTTTT. It encodes CSARDLDREDEKLFF.

There are many counts of this clonotype. This chain links TRBV29-1 with TRBJ2-1; 9 bases align to TRBD1. The germline CDR1 and CDR2 sequences are SQVTM and ANQGSEA. CDR3 length: 15 residues. V trimming: 4 bases; J trimming: 5 bases; junction bases outside the gene matches: 9. CDR3 in DNA: TGCAGCGTTGCCTCCGGGACAGGGTACGACAATGAGCAGTTCTTC. Protein product: CSVASGTGYDNEQFF.

This clonotype was counted many times. The V gene is TRBV18, the J gene TRBJ2-7, with TRBD1 identical over 9 bases. V was clipped by 0 bases and J by 2 bases; unmatched bases: 2. The CDR3 contains 15 residues. Per germline, CDR1 KGHSH and CDR2 LQKENI. CDR3 sequence reads: CASSPPGQGPYEQYV. CDR3 DNA: TGTGCCAGCTCACCACCGGGACAGGGACCCTACGAGCAGTACGTC.

The chain joins TRBV7-2 to TRBJ1-6; D perhaps matches TRBD1 (6 bases). The V end was cut by 5 bases, the J end by 10 bases, with 15 bases between. This CDR3 region has 14 residues. CDR1 is SGHTA and CDR2 is FQGNSA in the germline V gene. CDR3 protein: CASSKLQGVSPLHF. In nucleotides, the CDR3 is TGTGCCAGCAGCAAACTACAGGGAGTGTCACCCCTCCACTTT. Based on the CDR3 plus reference TRBV7-2 and TRBJ1-6, the full variable domain is GAGVSQSPSNKVTEKGKDVELRCDPISGHTALYWYRQSLGQGLEFLIYFQGNSAPDKSGLPSDRFSAERTGGSVSTLTIQRTQQEDSAVYLCASSKLQGVSPLHFGNGTRLTVT.

V gene TRBV18 combines with J gene TRBJ2-7, with D perhaps being TRBD1 or TRBD2 (5 bases each). V gave up 4 bases and J gave up 7 bases, with 17 bases separating them. CDR1 and CDR2 from the germline V gene are KGHSH and LQKENI. The CDR3 has 14 amino acids. Here the CDR3 reads CASSLSYRDEEQYV. DNA of the CDR3: TGTGCCAGCTCACTAAGCTACCGGGACGAAGAGCAGTACGTC.

The chain carries TRBV4-3 and TRBJ1-3; D is unresolved. V lost 4 bases, J lost 3 bases, and 13 bases lay in between. The length of the CDR3 is 15 residues. CDR1 and CDR2 (germline): LGHNA, YSLEER. This CDR3 reads CASSRRTEGGNTIYF. The CDR3, as DNA: TGCGCCAGCAGCCGACGGACCGAGGGTGGAAACACCATATATTTT.

In its sample, this clonotype was seen a few times. V gene TRBV20-1 combines with J gene TRBJ1-1; D gene unclear. Germline V CDR1 and CDR2: DFQATT, SNEGSKA (reference sequence). V was shortened by 4 bases and J by 0 bases, with 9 bases between the two germline ends. The CDR3 contains 13 residues. The CDR3 reads CSATHPLNTEAFF. For the CDR3, the DNA is TGCAGTGCTACTCACCCTTTGAACACTGAAGCTTTCTTT.

The table lists this clonotype with many counts. The rearrangement links TRBV7-2 to TRBJ2-7, with unresolved D. Germline CDR1 is SGHTA and CDR2 is FQGNSA. The V end lost 4 bases, the J end lost 2 bases, and 6 bases lay between the germline ends. This CDR3 spans 12 amino acids. This CDR3 is CASSSFPYEQYF. The CDR3 DNA is TGTGCCAGCAGCTCCTTTCCCTACGAGCAGTACTTC.

This clonotype was recorded many times. The gene calls are TRBV7-2 and TRBJ1-5; D may be TRBD1 (5 bases). The CDR3 contains 15 residues. The V gene lost 6 bases and the J gene lost 0 bases, with 12 bases spanning the gap. Germline-derived CDR1 and CDR2 are SGHTA and FQGNSA. The CDR3 sequence: CASRRDVYSNQPQHF. Here the CDR3 DNA reads TGTGCCAGCAGACGGGACGTGTATAGCAATCAGCCCCAGCATTTT.

The CDR3 here is CASSLPGDTQYF. The CDR3 bases are TGTGCCAGCAGCTTGCCCGGGGACACGCAGTATTTT. This sequence joins TRBV5-6 and TRBJ2-3, with D perhaps being TRBD1 or TRBD2 (5 bases each). Germline V lookup: CDR1 SGHDT, CDR2 YYEEEE. Trimming stripped 1 base from V and 9 bases from J, with 9 bases between. This CDR3 comprises 12 residues.

J is TRBJ2-3 and V is TRBV20-1; TRBD2 matches 7 bases. This CDR3 contains 14 residues. Germline CDR1 and CDR2: DFQATT and SNEGSKA (reference sequence). The junction had 10 bases not matched to a gene; V was cut back by 3 bases and J by 7 bases. Here the CDR3 reads CSASWGLAEHTQYF. In DNA form, the CDR3 reads TGCAGTGCTAGCTGGGGTCTAGCGGAGCATACGCAGTATTTT.

This clonotype was seen a few times. For the CDR3, the DNA is TGCGCCAGCAGCTTGGCTCACGACTCTGGAAACACCATATATTTT. Translated, it gives CASSLAHDSGNTIYF. V and J are TRBV5-1 and TRBJ1-3; D is undetermined. Trimming pared 0 bases from V and 0 bases from J, leaving 7 bases between. This CDR3 region has 15 residues. Germline CDR1 and CDR2: SGHRS and YFSETQ.

The CDR3 here is CASSIPGGYTEAFF. The CDR3 DNA follows: TGTGCCAGCAGCATTCCGGGGGGATACACTGAAGCTTTCTTT. This chain connects TRBV5-5 to TRBJ1-1; a possible D gene is TRBD1 (5 bases). Per the germline V gene, CDR1 is SGHKS and CDR2 is YYEKEE (reference sequence). The CDR3 has 14 amino acids. V was cut by 4 bases and J by 3 bases, with 13 bases left in between.

This chain uses TRBV3-1 with TRBJ2-7; D is perhaps TRBD1 (5 bases). Deletions cut 0 bases from V and 3 bases from J, with 9 bases between. CDR1 is LGHDT and CDR2 is YNNKEL in the germline V gene (reference sequence). CDR3 length equals 14 residues. CDR3 bases: TGTGCCAGCAGCCAAGAGGATCAGGGCTACGAGCAGTACTTC. Encoded protein: CASSQEDQGYEQYF.

This clonotype appeared a few times. This chain's CDR3 is CASSTLQDSGANVLTF. CDR3 DNA sequence: TGTGCCAGCAGCACCCTACAGGACTCTGGGGCCAACGTCCTGACTTTC. The chain is built from TRBV7-3 and TRBJ2-6; D might be TRBD1 (5 bases). Germline V gene sequence: CDR1 SGHTA, CDR2 FQGTGA. The V and J ends lost 5 bases and 0 bases respectively, with 11 bases between them. The CDR3 sequence is 16 residues long. The full variable domain, completed using reference TRBV7-3 and TRBJ2-6, is GAGVSQTPSNKVTEKGKYVELRCDPISGHTALYWYRQSLGQGPEFLIYFQGTGAADDSGLPNDRFFAVRPEGSVSTLKIQRTERGDSAVYLCASSTLQDSGANVLTFGAGSRLTVL.

The chain uses TRBV6-2 or TRBV6-3 and TRBJ1-5; 7 bases match TRBD1. Trimming cost V 6 bases and J 7 bases; bases outside gene matches: 12. CDR3 length: 15 amino acids. Germline V lookup: CDR1 MNHEY, CDR2 SVGEGT. The CDR3 loop reads CASRSHRDSGQPQHF. DNA for the CDR3: TGTGCCAGCAGATCCCACCGGGACAGCGGCCAGCCCCAGCATTTT.

In this sample, this clonotype turned up many times. This sequence joins TRBV7-9 and TRBJ2-6, with D tentatively TRBD1 (5 bases). The CDR3 is 17 amino acids. Trimming cost V 4 bases and J 5 bases, with 18 bases left between them. The germline V gene has CDR1 SEHNR and CDR2 FQNEAQ (reference sequence). This chain's CDR3 is CASSSLDRQGRANVLTF. The CDR3 region has the DNA TGTGCCAGCAGCTCCTTGGATAGGCAGGGTAGGGCCAACGTCCTGACTTTC.